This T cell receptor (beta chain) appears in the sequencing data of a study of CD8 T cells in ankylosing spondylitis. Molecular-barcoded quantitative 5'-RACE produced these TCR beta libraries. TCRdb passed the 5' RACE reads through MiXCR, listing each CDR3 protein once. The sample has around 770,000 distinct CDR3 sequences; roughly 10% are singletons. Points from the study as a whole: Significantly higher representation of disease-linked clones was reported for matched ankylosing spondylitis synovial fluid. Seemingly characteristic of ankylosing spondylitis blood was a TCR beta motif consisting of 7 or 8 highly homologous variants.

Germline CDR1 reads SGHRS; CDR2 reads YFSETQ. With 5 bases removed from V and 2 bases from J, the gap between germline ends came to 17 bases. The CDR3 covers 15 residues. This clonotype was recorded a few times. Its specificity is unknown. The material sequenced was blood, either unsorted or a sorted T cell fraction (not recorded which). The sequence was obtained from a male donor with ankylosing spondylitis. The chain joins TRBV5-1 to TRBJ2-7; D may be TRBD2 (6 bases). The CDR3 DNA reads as TGCGCCAGCAGGGAGGGTCGAGCAGCGGCCTACGAGCAGTACTTC. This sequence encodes CASREGRAAAYEQYF.